This T cell receptor beta chain appears in the sequencing data of a study of T-cell memory formation after mild COVID-19. This clonotype was counted only a few times. The CDR3 is made up of 16 amino acids. After removal of 1 base from V and 1 base from J, the junction contained 1 base not matched to a gene. Germline V gene lookup returns CDR1 SEHNR and CDR2 FQNEAQ (reference sequence). Each CDR3 protein gets one entry after TCRdb re-called the 5' RACE reads with MiXCR. The sample holds over 500,000 distinct CDR3 sequences, 15% to 20% seen once. This TCR came from an adult woman who had mild COVID-19 (a few samples of this study predate the infection). Cell type and time point are not known. The rearrangement links TRBV7-9 to TRBJ2-5; the match to TRBD1 covers 12 bases. Sequencing was done on a sample of PBMCs or a T cell subset sorted from them (not recorded which). The CDR3 DNA is TGTGCCAGCAGCTTAGGGGACAGGGGGCCCCAAGAGACCCAGTACTTC. Its protein is CASSLGDRGPQETQYF. Full variable domain (remainder filled in from reference TRBV7-9 and TRBJ2-5): DTGVSQNPRHKITKRGQNVTFRCDPISEHNRLYWYRQTLGQGPEFLTYFQNEAQLEKSRLLSDRFSAERPKGSFSTLEIQRTEQGDSAMYLCASSLGDRGPQETQYFGPGTRLLVL.